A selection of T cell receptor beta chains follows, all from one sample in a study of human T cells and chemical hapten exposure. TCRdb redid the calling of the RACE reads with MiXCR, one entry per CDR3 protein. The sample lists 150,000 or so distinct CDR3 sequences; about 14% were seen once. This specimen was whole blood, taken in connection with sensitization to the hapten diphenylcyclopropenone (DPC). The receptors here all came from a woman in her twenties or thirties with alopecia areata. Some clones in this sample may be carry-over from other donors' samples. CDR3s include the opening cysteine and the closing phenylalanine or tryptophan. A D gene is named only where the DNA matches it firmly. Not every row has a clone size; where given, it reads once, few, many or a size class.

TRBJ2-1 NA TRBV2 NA CASSVWDEQFF TGTGCCAGCAGTGTGTGGGATGAGCAGTTCTTC
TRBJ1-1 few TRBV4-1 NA CASKPGSNTEAFF TGCGCCAGCAAACCCGGCAGCAACACTGAAGCTTTCTTT
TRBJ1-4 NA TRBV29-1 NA CSVEETGSEKLFF TGCAGCGTTGAAGAAACAGGGTCCGAAAAACTGTTTTTT
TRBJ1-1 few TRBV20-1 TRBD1 CSAIAGGSNTEAFF TGCAGTGCTATCGCAGGGGGCTCTAACACTGAAGCTTTCTTT
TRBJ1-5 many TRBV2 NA CASSGGRPSHQPQHF TGTGCCAGCAGTGGGGGCCGTCCATCCCATCAGCCCCAGCATTTT
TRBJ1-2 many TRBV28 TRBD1 CASSSRTGGDYYGYTF TGTGCCAGCAGTTCCCGGACAGGGGGAGACTACTATGGCTACACCTTC
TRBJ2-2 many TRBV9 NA CASSVSITGELFF TGTGCCAGCAGCGTCTCAATAACCGGGGAGCTGTTTTTT
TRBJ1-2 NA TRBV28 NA CASSFSLPPANYGYTF TGTGCCAGCAGTTTTTCACTCCCGCCCGCTAACTATGGCTACACCTTC
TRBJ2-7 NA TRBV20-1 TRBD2 CSARVSGTSAYEQYF TGCAGTGCTAGAGTCTCCGGGACTAGCGCCTACGAGCAGTACTTC
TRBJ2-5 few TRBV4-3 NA CASSQGTRREETQYF TGCGCCAGCAGCCAGGGGACTCGCAGGGAAGAGACCCAGTACTTC
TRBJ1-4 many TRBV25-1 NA CASSEPGPLTFEKLFF TGTGCCAGCAGTGAACCGGGACCCTTAACATTTGAAAAACTGTTTTTT
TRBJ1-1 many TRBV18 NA CASSRQEITPGAFF TGTGCCAGCTCTCGACAGGAGATTACCCCTGGAGCTTTCTTT
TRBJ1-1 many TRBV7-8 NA CASSLVIGQNTEAFF TGTGCCAGCAGCTTAGTAATAGGGCAGAACACTGAAGCTTTCTTT
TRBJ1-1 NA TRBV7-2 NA CASSLITGGVFF TGTGCCAGCAGCTTAATAACAGGTGGGGTTTTCTTT
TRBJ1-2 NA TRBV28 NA CASSSPSPSYGYTF TGTGCCAGCAGTTCACCAAGTCCTTCATATGGCTACACCTTC
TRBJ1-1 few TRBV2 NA CASSGPGTNAGAFF TGTGCCAGCAGTGGGCCGGGAACCAACGCGGGAGCTTTCTTT
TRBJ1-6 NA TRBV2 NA CASSEGPWGAVNSPLHF TGTGCCAGCAGTGAAGGGCCCTGGGGGGCGGTGAATTCACCCCTCCACTTT
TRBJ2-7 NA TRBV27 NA CASAGTVAYEQYF TGTGCCAGCGCCGGGACGGTAGCCTACGAGCAGTACTTC
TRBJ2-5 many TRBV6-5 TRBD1 CASSTGGLETQYF TGTGCCAGCAGCACAGGGGGCCTAGAGACCCAGTACTTC
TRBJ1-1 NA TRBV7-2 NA CASSLVRGAMGRIVNTEAFF TGTGCCAGCAGCTTAGTTCGGGGAGCCATGGGGCGGATTGTGAACACTGAAGCTTTCTTT
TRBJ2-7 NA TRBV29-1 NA CSARGTLAYEQYF TGCAGCGCCCGAGGGACTCTTGCCTACGAGCAGTACTTC
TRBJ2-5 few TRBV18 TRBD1 CASSPQTGTVQETQYF TGTGCCAGCTCACCACAGACGGGGACAGTTCAAGAGACCCAGTACTTC
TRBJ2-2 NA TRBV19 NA CASHPDKDGNTGELFF TGTGCCAGTCACCCAGACAAGGACGGTAACACCGGGGAGCTGTTTTTT
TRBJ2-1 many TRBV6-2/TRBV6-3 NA CASSYRYNEQFF TGTGCCAGCAGTTACCGTTACAATGAGCAGTTCTTC
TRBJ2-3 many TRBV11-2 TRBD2 CASSSIAGASTDTQYF TGTGCCAGCAGCTCAATAGCGGGGGCCAGCACAGATACGCAGTATTTT
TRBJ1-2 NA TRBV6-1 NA CALSPTGREYGYTF TGTGCTCTCAGCCCCACAGGGAGAGAGTATGGCTACACCTTC
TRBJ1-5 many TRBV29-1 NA CSVGWQGSNQPQHF TGCAGCGTTGGTTGGCAGGGGAGCAATCAGCCCCAGCATTTT
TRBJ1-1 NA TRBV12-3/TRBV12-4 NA CASSLEGVKTEAFF TGTGCCAGCAGTTTAGAGGGGGTAAAGACTGAAGCTTTCTTT
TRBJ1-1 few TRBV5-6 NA CASSFNLNTEAFF TGTGCCAGCAGCTTCAACCTGAACACTGAAGCTTTCTTT
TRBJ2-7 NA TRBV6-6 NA CASRSDGDEQYF TGTGCCAGCAGATCGGACGGGGACGAGCAGTACTTC
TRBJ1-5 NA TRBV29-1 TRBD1 CSVATGAQPQHF TGCAGCGTCGCGACAGGGGCCCAGCCCCAGCATTTT
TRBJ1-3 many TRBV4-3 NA CASSQDRGAGNTIYF TGCGCCAGCAGCCAAGACAGGGGCGCTGGAAACACCATATATTTT
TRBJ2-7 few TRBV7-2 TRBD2 CASSFRGSYEQYF TGTGCCAGCAGCTTCCGCGGGAGCTACGAGCAGTACTTC
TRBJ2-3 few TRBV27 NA CASSLAGPRDTQYF TGTGCCAGCAGTTTAGCGGGGCCTCGGGATACGCAGTATTTT
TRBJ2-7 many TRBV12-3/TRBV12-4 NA CASSSRGTYEQYF TGTGCCAGCAGTTCACGCGGAACCTACGAGCAGTACTTC
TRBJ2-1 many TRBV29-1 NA CSAATVYNEQFF TGCAGCGCTGCGACCGTGTACAATGAGCAGTTCTTC